This T cell receptor (beta chain) originates from a study of control samples from healthy donors and cancer patients. J gave up 6 bases and V 0 bases, and 6 bases lay outside the gene matches. The V gene's germline CDR1 is MNHEY and CDR2 SVGAGI. The CDR3 loop spans 15 amino acids. This clone appeared a single time. Some clones are missing from TCRdb's copy, which holds only in-frame ones; the method was immunoSEQ multiplex PCR. The table lists some 100,000 clones, about 89% of them singletons. The TCR sequence derives from a young man in good health. The sample comprised blood. The J gene is TRBJ2-5, the V gene TRBV6-5; the match to TRBD1 covers 8 bases. The CDR3 DNA reads as TGTGCCAGCAGTTACTCGGGGTCAGGGGGCAAGACCCAGTACTTC. Translating it yields CASSYSGSGGKTQYF.